A selection of T cell receptor beta chains follows, all from one sample in a study of cytomegalovirus exposure and HLA in healthy donors. Method: immunoSEQ multiplex PCR; TCRdb's copy keeps in-frame clones and lacks some. The table shows fewer than 200,000 clones, with 75% occurring only once. Sequences were obtained from PBMCs. The receptors were sampled from a female donor in good health and CMV-seronegative. CDR3s leave out the opening cysteine and the closing phenylalanine or tryptophan. The order of the fields is D gene, J gene, V gene, CDR3 protein. A D gene is named only where the DNA matches it firmly.

. | TRBJ1-5 | TRBV2 | ASRRGGHQPQH
TRBD2 | TRBJ2-7 | TRBV25-1 | ASSGLAYEQY
. | TRBJ2-7 | TRBV11-2 | ASSLELTVAYEQY
TRBD1 | TRBJ1-5 | TRBV27 | ASSMGQLNQPQH
TRBD1 | TRBJ1-4 | TRBV28 | AVAGTGDEKLF
TRBD1 | TRBJ2-7 | TRBV5-1 | ASSTGQGNYEQY
TRBD1 | TRBJ1-1 | TRBV7-2 | ASSLHRGLNTEAF
TRBD2 | TRBJ2-7 | TRBV4-3 | ASSQDGLAGGYEQY
TRBD1 | TRBJ2-1 | TRBV30 | AWSGTGYNEQF
. | TRBJ2-2 | TRBV11-3 | ASSNRSTGELF
. | TRBJ1-1 | TRBV10-2 | ASSEPDMNTEAF
. | TRBJ2-1 | TRBV6-6 | ASSPSDTGEQF
. | TRBJ2-2 | TRBV7-8 | ASSSHRDPAGELF
. | TRBJ1-2 | TRBV7-9 | ASRNWKGYGYT
. | TRBJ2-2 | TRBV30 | AWSPRYRETGELF
. | TRBJ2-1 | TRBV27 | ASSTLVGKVGEQF
TRBD1 | TRBJ1-1 | TRBV7-6 | ASRQGLDTEAF
TRBD1 | TRBJ1-3 | TRBV2 | ASNRDSSGNTIY
. | TRBJ2-5 | TRBV2 | ASRKGLAQETQY
TRBD1 | TRBJ1-1 | TRBV4-1 | ASGTGPNTEAF